These 21 T cell receptor beta chains originate from one sample sequenced in a study of vaccination and CD4 T cells after COVID-19. These receptors have no known antigen. Treatment given: approximately 11-day PBMC culture with coronavirus spike peptide pools or control peptides (ViraFEST assay). The Oncomine TCR Beta short-read assay was what sequenced the DNA obtained from cultured CD4+ T cells. TCRdb independently ran MiXCR on the PCR reads; one entry per CDR3 protein. The sample has roughly 8,900 distinct CDR3 sequences; roughly 42% are singletons. Sequencing input: CD4+ T cells from blood, cultured in vitro. The receptor set was obtained from a human donor who had recovered from COVID-19.

This chain joins TRBV18 and TRBJ1-5, with 7 bases matching TRBD1. The germline CDR1 and CDR2 sequences are KGHSH and LQKENI. The CDR3 loop spans 14 amino acids. V trimming: 3 bases; J trimming: 9 bases; junction bases outside the gene matches: 8. Here the CDR3 reads CASSPRQGQGPQHF. CDR3 DNA: TGTGCCAGCTCACCTAGACAGGGCCAGGGGCCCCAGCATTTT. Full variable domain (rest looked up from reference TRBV18 and TRBJ1-5): NAGVMQNPRHLVRRRGQEARLRCSPMKGHSHVYWYRQLPEEGLKFMVYLQKENIIDESGMPKERFSAEFPKEGPSILRIQQVVRGDSAAYFCASSPRQGQGPQHFGDGTRLSIL.

Written as DNA, the CDR3 is TGTGCCAGCAGTTTGTCCTATGGCTACACCTTC. It translates to CASSLSYGYTF. The chain has TRBV12-3 or TRBV12-4 and TRBJ1-2, with no clear D. The CDR3 runs 11 residues. V was trimmed by 3 bases and J by 4 bases, leaving 3 bases between them.

The chain employs TRBV5-6 and TRBJ1-2, with D perhaps matching TRBD1 (5 bases). The CDR3 loop spans 14 amino acids. The germline V and J ends were trimmed by 2 bases and 5 bases, with 13 bases remaining between them. Germline CDR1 reads SGHDT; CDR2 reads YYEEEE. The CDR3 nucleotides are TGTGCCAGCAGCTTACCGGGACGGACTTATGGCTACACCTTC. As protein: CASSLPGRTYGYTF.

This chain links TRBV7-2 with TRBJ1-6; a weak D match, TRBD1 (5 bases). CDR1 SGHTA and CDR2 FQGNSA come from the germline V gene. The CDR3 is 15 amino acids. Trimming left V 7 bases short and J 1 base short, with 11 bases between. CDR3 protein: CASMGGGSYNSPLHF. CDR3 in DNA: TGTGCCAGCATGGGGGGGGGTTCCTATAATTCACCCCTCCACTTT.

V is TRBV27 and J is TRBJ2-3; a weak D match, TRBD2 (6 bases). V was trimmed by 6 bases and J by 2 bases, leaving 12 bases between them. CDR1 and CDR2 from the germline V gene are MNHEY and SMNVEV (reference sequence). This CDR3 has 14 amino acids. The CDR3 spells CASSQGLNTDTQYF. CDR3 sequence (DNA): TGTGCCAGCAGCCAGGGACTCAACACAGATACGCAGTATTTT.

The chain employs TRBV24-1 and TRBJ2-5; D gene uncertain. With 3 bases removed from V and 1 base from J, the gap between germline ends came to 5 bases. This CDR3 region has 13 residues. The germline gives CDR1 KGHDR, CDR2 SFDVKD. The CDR3, as DNA: TGTGCCACCAGTGATGCCATCCAAGAGACCCAGTACTTC. Its protein product is CATSDAIQETQYF.

On this clonotype itself: This may come from a read error, since a much larger clone is one base off. CDR3 in amino acids: CASSLGNRRDTEAFF. CDR3 DNA: TGTGCCAGCAGCTTGGGAAACCGTCGGGACACTGAAGCTTTCTTT. The rearrangement joins TRBV5-8 to TRBJ1-1; D is unclear. Germline CDR1 and CDR2: SGHTS and YDEGEE. The CDR3 is 15 amino acids. The germline V and J ends were trimmed by 0 bases and 3 bases, with 12 bases remaining between them. Complete variable domain (other parts from reference TRBV5-8 and TRBJ1-1): EAGVTQSPTHLIKTRGQQATLRCSPISGHTSVYWYQQALGLGLQFLLWYDEGEERNRGNFPPRFSGRQFPNYSSELNVNALELEDSALYLCASSLGNRRDTEAFFGQGTRLTVV.

This clonotype was picked up a small number of times. The rearrangement links TRBV10-1 to TRBJ2-5; TRBD2 matches 7 bases. CDR3 length: 17 amino acids. Looked up from germline, CDR1 is WNHNN and CDR2 is SYGVQD (reference sequence). Trimming at V came to 0 bases and at J to 2 bases, leaving 9 bases not matched to a gene. CDR3 protein: CASSESVGGFRQETQYF. The CDR3 region has the DNA TGCGCCAGCAGTGAGTCGGTCGGGGGGTTCAGACAAGAGACCCAGTACTTC.

This clonotype was picked up one time. The chain uses TRBV7-8 and TRBJ1-4; possible D gene TRBD1, 5 bases. Germline lookup yields CDR1 SGHVS and CDR2 FQNEAQ. V was cut by 5 bases and J by 8 bases, with 12 bases left in between. This CDR3 has 13 amino acids. For the CDR3, the DNA is TGTGCCAGCAGCCCGGGACCCAAGGAAAAACTGTTTTTT. Translating gives CASSPGPKEKLFF.

The chain couples TRBV19 to TRBJ1-1; no clear D gene. CDR3 size: 11 residues. Trimming cost V 3 bases and J 8 bases, with 7 bases left between them. The germline gives CDR1 LNHDA, CDR2 SQIVND (reference sequence). The CDR3 protein is CASSIKVEAFF. The CDR3 DNA reads TGTGCCAGTAGTATCAAGGTCGAAGCTTTCTTT.

Notes on this clonotype: A junction end diverges from the germline sequence, so it may reflect a read error. The chain recombines TRBV29-1 with TRBJ1-5, with TRBD1 identical over 7 bases. CDR1 is SQVTM, CDR2 ANQGSEA, per germline. The CDR3 loop spans 15 amino acids. CDR3 loop: CSVGEGRGRNQTQHF. CDR3 coding DNA: TGCAGCGTTGGGGAGGGGAGGGGGCGCAATCAGACCCAGCATTTT.

In its sample, this clonotype ranks as medium-sized. The chain uses TRBV7-2 and TRBJ2-3; no clear D. Germline assignment: CDR1 SGHTA and CDR2 FQGNSA. V shed 5 bases and J shed 1 base, with 13 bases lying between them. CDR3 length equals 15 residues. CDR3 loop: CASSPEYLRTDTQYF. CDR3 DNA sequence: TGTGCCAGCAGCCCAGAATACCTCCGCACAGATACGCAGTATTTT.

This clonotype turned up a few times. The V call is TRBV6-1, the J call TRBJ1-2; D gene ambiguous. Per germline, CDR1 MNHNS and CDR2 SASEGT. V was shortened by 4 bases and J by 4 bases, with 13 bases between the two germline ends. The CDR3 length is 14 residues. This chain's CDR3 is CASSVGRGAYGYTF. DNA of the CDR3: TGTGCCAGCAGTGTGGGCCGAGGTGCCTATGGCTACACCTTC.

This chain connects TRBV5-4 to TRBJ1-2, with a weak D call TRBD1 (6 bases). CDR3 length: 12 amino acids. The ends were cut back, 2 bases at V and 8 bases at J, with 10 bases in the middle. Looked up from germline, CDR1 is SGHNT and CDR2 is YYREEE (reference sequence). The CDR3 nucleotides are TGTGCCAGCAGCTTAAACAGGGTCGGCTACACCTTC. Translation: CASSLNRVGYTF.

The CDR3 DNA sequence: TGTGCCAGCAGCGCCACACACCGGGCAGCGGGGGGGCATGAGCAGTTCTTC. This gives the protein CASSATHRAAGGHEQFF. The V and J genes are TRBV7-2 and TRBJ2-1; 10 nucleotides agree with TRBD2. Germline trimming cut 5 bases from V and 8 bases from J; bases unmatched to any gene: 15. The CDR3 is 17 residues long. The germline V gene encodes CDR1 SGHTA and CDR2 FQGNSA.

The CDR3 region is CSAQGQVDNGYTF. The CDR3 DNA reads as TGCAGTGCCCAGGGACAGGTAGATAACGGCTACACCTTC. This chain connects TRBV20-1 to TRBJ1-2; the match to TRBD1 covers 8 bases. The trim removed 6 bases at V and 8 bases at J, leaving 11 bases unmatched. The germline V gene has CDR1 DFQATT and CDR2 SNEGSKA (reference sequence). The CDR3 contains 13 residues.

This chain uses TRBV14 with TRBJ1-1, with D tentatively TRBD1 (5 bases). Germline V gene data show CDR1 as SGHDN and CDR2 as FVKESK. The CDR3 runs 13 residues. Trimming removed 3 bases at V and 1 base at J, with 6 bases between. The CDR3 sequence is CASSQTANTEAFF. For the CDR3, the DNA is TGTGCCAGCAGCCAGACAGCGAACACTGAAGCTTTCTTT.

This sequence joins TRBV12-3 or TRBV12-4 and TRBJ1-5; a possible D gene is TRBD1 (6 bases). Trimming took off 1 base at V and 6 bases at J, with 13 bases between the two ends. The CDR3 is made up of 15 amino acids. Here the CDR3 DNA reads TGTGCCAGCAGTTTAGGGCAGGGGATAAGTCAGCCCCAGCATTTT. It yields the protein CASSLGQGISQPQHF.

The CDR3 DNA sequence: TGTGCCAGCAGCGGTACACAGGGTAGCCAGCCCCAGCATTTT. Protein product: CASSGTQGSQPQHF. The chain couples TRBV2 to TRBJ1-5; D might be TRBD1 (6 bases). The V end lost 6 bases, the J end lost 7 bases, and 16 bases lay between the germline ends. The CDR3 extends over 14 amino acids. Germline V gene data show CDR1 as SNHLY and CDR2 as FYNNEI.

This rearrangement joins TRBV7-2 to TRBJ2-1; D is uncertain. The V and J ends lost 0 bases and 1 base respectively, with 7 bases between them. There are 15 residues in the CDR3. Germline CDR1 and CDR2: SGHTA and FQGNSA. CDR3 region: CASSLAGISYNEQFF. CDR3 nucleotides: TGTGCCAGCAGCTTAGCGGGGATATCCTACAATGAGCAGTTCTTC.

The table lists this clonotype with a few counts. V and J are TRBV19 and TRBJ1-6, with D tentatively TRBD1 (5 bases). The CDR3 runs to 14 residues. V lost 6 bases, J lost 10 bases, and 16 bases lay in between. The V gene's germline CDR1 is LNHDA and CDR2 SQIVND (reference sequence). CDR3 coding DNA: TGTGCCAGTAGAATGGAGGGGCAGCGGTCACCCCTCCACTTT. Amino acid sequence: CASRMEGQRSPLHF.